This T cell receptor beta chain was observed in a study of cytomegalovirus exposure and HLA in healthy donors. Whereas donors were nominally healthy upon sampling, unrecorded immune exposures were probable. The primer mix had 60 Vbeta and 13 Jbeta primers. Original analysis: As a later analysis found, there were 80 million or so unique TCR beta chains, of which some 10 million were shared. Measured with immunoSEQ multiplex PCR; TCRdb has only the in-frame clones, and not every one. The V and J calls and clone size are taken from that table; D and trimming were inferred from the DNA. Recorded for this sample: 100,000 to 150,000 clones. Germline lookup yields CDR1 SGHTA and CDR2 FQGNSA. The CDR3 is 16 amino acids. J lost 1 base, V lost 2 bases, and 4 bases had no gene match.

The chain employs TRBV7-2 and TRBJ1-1; 10 bases map to TRBD1. This sequence originates from a young man in good health and CMV-seronegative. Sequencing was done on a sample of PBMCs. For the CDR3, the DNA is TGTGCCAGCAGCTTACCCTGGACAGGGGGGAACACTGAAGCTTTCTTT. Its protein is CASSLPWTGGNTEAFF.